This T cell receptor (beta chain) appears in the sequencing data of a study of T cell responses to AZD1222 COVID-19 vaccine. Study summary: Investigators merged groups given second doses at roughly 4 or roughly 12 weeks.

From germline, CDR1 is SGHDT and CDR2 YYEEEE. The V gene lost 4 bases and the J gene lost 3 bases, with 10 bases spanning the gap. This CDR3 region has 13 residues. Study-level points and caveats: Dominant CD4 TCR responses targeted spike regions 160-218 and 743-854. Clonal diversity was possibly underestimated; the donors were predominantly white British and more often female.

With regard to this clone: The antigen remains undetermined.

The protocol was immunoSEQ multiplex PCR, while the TCRdb copy is restricted to in-frame clones and leaves out a portion. The sample carries approximately 130,000 clones, approximately 90% recorded once. This chain connects TRBV5-6 to TRBJ2-5, with D hard to call. The TCR was taken from an adult in good health. Sequencing was performed on peripheral blood, taken on day 0 of AZD1222 vaccination. The CDR3 nucleotides are TGTGCCAGCAGCCCCAGCCCCGAAGAGACCCAGTACTTC. It translates to CASSPSPEETQYF.